One and the same sample provided the 8 T cell receptor beta chains below, sequenced in a study of ipilimumab plus nivolumab after autologous stem cell transplantation. Produced via immunoSEQ multiplex PCR; TCRdb's table is partial and in-frame only. Among more than 9,500 clones listed, roughly two thirds were seen once. The sequenced sample was PBMCs, obtained in a trial of ipilimumab plus nivolumab as post-transplant consolidation. Every receptor here comes from a male donor with diffuse large B-cell lymphoma.

Comments on this clone: A far larger clone is a single base away, which makes a read error likely. The same CDR3 can be traced to other DNA sequences in this sample. The chain employs TRBV5-1 and TRBJ1-1; no clear D. The CDR3 runs to 13 residues. From germline, CDR1 is SGHRS and CDR2 YFSETQ. CDR3 sequence reads: CASRRGSSFEAFF. CDR3 coding DNA: TGCGCCAGCAGACGAGGGTCGAGTTTCGAAGCTTTCTTC.

The V and J genes are TRBV5-1 and TRBJ1-3; the D gene is possibly TRBD1 (5 bases). Trimming took off 3 bases at V and 5 bases at J, with 15 bases between the two ends. There are 15 residues in the CDR3. CDR1 and CDR2 (germline): SGHRS, YFSETQ. CDR3: CASSWGSQMRNTIYF. Written as DNA, the CDR3 is TGCGCCAGCAGCTGGGGGAGTCAGATGAGAAACACCATATATTTT. The whole variable domain, filled in from reference TRBV5-1 and TRBJ1-3, reads KAGVTQTPRYLIKTRGQQVTLSCSPISGHRSVSWYQQTPGQGLQFLFEYFSETQRNKGNFPGRFSGRQFSNSRSEMNVSTLELGDSALYLCASSWGSQMRNTIYFGEGSWLTVV.

In its sample, this clone was seen a few times. The chain joins TRBV5-1 to TRBJ2-3; 7 nucleotides align to TRBD1. Germline lookup yields CDR1 SGHRS and CDR2 YFSETQ. Unmatched junction bases numbered 2, after V lost 0 bases and J lost 1 base. This CDR3 region has 15 residues. CDR3 loop: CASSLGGGGTDTQYF. As DNA, the CDR3 is TGCGCCAGCAGCTTGGGAGGGGGCGGCACAGATACGCAGTATTTT.

The V gene is TRBV7-3, the J gene TRBJ1-5; no clear D gene. Germline V gives CDR1 SGHTA, CDR2 FQGTGA. The CDR3 runs 13 residues. Trimming stripped 4 bases from V and 4 bases from J, with 8 bases between. The CDR3 sequence is CASSSDANQPQHF. The CDR3 DNA sequence: TGTGCCAGCAGCTCCGATGCTAATCAGCCCCAGCATTTT. Using reference TRBV7-3 and TRBJ1-5 for the parts outside the CDR3, the full variable domain is GAGVSQTPSNKVTEKGKYVELRCDPISGHTALYWYRQSLGQGPEFLIYFQGTGAADDSGLPNDRFFAVRPEGSVSTLKIQRTERGDSAVYLCASSSDANQPQHFGDGTRLSIL.

In its sample, this clone was seen a few times. This rearrangement joins TRBV4-1 to TRBJ1-1; the match to TRBD1 covers 8 bases. The germline V gene has CDR1 MGHRA and CDR2 YSYEKL. The CDR3 is 16 residues long. V dropped 1 base and J dropped 0; count of bases not matched to a gene: 4. The CDR3 protein is CASSQVQGALNTEAFF. CDR3 sequence (DNA): TGCGCCAGCAGCCAAGTGCAGGGGGCCTTGAACACTGAAGCTTTCTTT.

This clone is deemed medium-sized. Distinct nucleotide sequences in the sample also encode this CDR3. V and J are TRBV4-1 and TRBJ1-1; tentatively, D is TRBD1 (6 bases). V lost 1 base, J lost 1 base, and 13 bases lay in between. Germline V gene sequence: CDR1 MGHRA, CDR2 YSYEKL. This CDR3 spans 16 amino acids. CDR3 sequence reads: CASSQVSGARNTEAFF. The CDR3 region has the DNA TGCGCCAGCAGCCAAGTTTCGGGGGCCAGGAACACTGAAGCTTTCTTT.

This clone was picked up one time. The rearrangement uses TRBV7-6 and TRBJ2-7, with TRBD1 matching 11 bases. Unmatched junction bases numbered 7, after V lost 4 bases and J lost 5 bases. CDR1 is SGHVS and CDR2 is FNYEAQ in the germline V gene. This CDR3 spans 15 amino acids. CDR3 loop: CASSSGQGARDEQYF. The CDR3 bases are TGTGCCAGCAGCTCTGGACAGGGGGCGAGGGACGAGCAGTACTTC.

The chain combines TRBV4-1 with TRBJ2-7; D is perhaps TRBD1 or TRBD2 (6 bases each). The V and J ends lost 0 bases and 4 bases respectively, with 16 bases between them. CDR3 size: 16 residues. Germline assignment: CDR1 MGHRA and CDR2 YSYEKL. CDR3 loop: CASSQEGHGGQYEQYF. In DNA, the CDR3 is TGCGCCAGCAGCCAAGAAGGTCACGGGGGCCAATACGAGCAGTACTTC.